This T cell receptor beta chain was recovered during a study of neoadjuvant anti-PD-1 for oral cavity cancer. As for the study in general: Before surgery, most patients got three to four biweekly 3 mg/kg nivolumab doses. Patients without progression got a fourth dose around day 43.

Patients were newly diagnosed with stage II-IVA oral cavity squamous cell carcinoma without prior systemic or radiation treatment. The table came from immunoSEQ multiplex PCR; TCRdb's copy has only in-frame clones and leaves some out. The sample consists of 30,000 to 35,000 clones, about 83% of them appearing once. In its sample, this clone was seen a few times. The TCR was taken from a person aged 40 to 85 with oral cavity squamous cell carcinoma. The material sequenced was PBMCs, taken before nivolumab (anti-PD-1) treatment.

CDR3 in amino acids: CASSRQEAGELFF. In DNA, the CDR3 is TGTGCCAGCAGCCGACAGGAGGCCGGGGAGCTGTTTTTT. The chain joins TRBV11-2 to TRBJ2-2, with D possibly TRBD1 on 6 matching bases. Germline-derived CDR1 and CDR2 are SGHAT and FQNNGV. The CDR3 contains 13 residues. Trimming took off 5 bases at V and 6 bases at J, with 10 bases between the two ends. The full variable domain, with the rest looked up from reference TRBV11-2 and TRBJ2-2, is EAGVAQSPRYKIIEKRQSVAFWCNPISGHATLYWYQQILGQGPKLLIQFQNNGVVDDSQLPKDRFSAERLKGVDSTLKIQPAKLEDSAVYLCASSRQEAGELFFGEGSRLTVL.